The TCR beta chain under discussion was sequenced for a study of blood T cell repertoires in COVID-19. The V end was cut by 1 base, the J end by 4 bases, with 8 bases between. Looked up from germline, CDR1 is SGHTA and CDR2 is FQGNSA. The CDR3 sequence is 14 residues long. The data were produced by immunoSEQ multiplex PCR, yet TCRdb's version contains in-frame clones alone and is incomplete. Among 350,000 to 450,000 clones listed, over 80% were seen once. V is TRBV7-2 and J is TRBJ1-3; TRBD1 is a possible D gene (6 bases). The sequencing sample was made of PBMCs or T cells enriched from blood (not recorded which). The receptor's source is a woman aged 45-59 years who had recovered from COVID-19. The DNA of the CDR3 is TGTGCCAGCAGCTTAGGCGACAGGGGAAACACCATATATTTT. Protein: CASSLGDRGNTIYF. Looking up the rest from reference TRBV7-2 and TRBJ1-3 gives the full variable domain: GAGVSQSPSNKVTEKGKDVELRCDPISGHTALYWYRQSLGQGLEFLIYFQGNSAPDKSGLPSDRFSAERTGGSVSTLTIQRTQQEDSAVYLCASSLGDRGNTIYFGEGSWLTVV.